Here is one TCR beta chain with its context. This entry belongs to a study of technical replicates of blood from a few donors. Some clones are missing from TCRdb's copy, which holds only in-frame ones; the method was immunoSEQ multiplex PCR. This repertoire shows 15,000 or so clones, more than 75% found once; its top ten account for approximately 10%. The CDR3 runs 19 residues. Sequences were obtained from PBMCs. V usage is TRBV21-1 and J usage is TRBJ2-3; the table assigns TRBD2, which was not confirmed against the DNA. TRBV21-1 is designated a pseudogene. This sequence was found in a human donor in good health. CDR3 sequence (DNA): TGTGCCAGCAGCAAAGCCCCAGGGGAGCGGGATATGAGGGTTTACGCGCAGTATTTT. As protein: CASSKAPGERDMRVYAQYF.